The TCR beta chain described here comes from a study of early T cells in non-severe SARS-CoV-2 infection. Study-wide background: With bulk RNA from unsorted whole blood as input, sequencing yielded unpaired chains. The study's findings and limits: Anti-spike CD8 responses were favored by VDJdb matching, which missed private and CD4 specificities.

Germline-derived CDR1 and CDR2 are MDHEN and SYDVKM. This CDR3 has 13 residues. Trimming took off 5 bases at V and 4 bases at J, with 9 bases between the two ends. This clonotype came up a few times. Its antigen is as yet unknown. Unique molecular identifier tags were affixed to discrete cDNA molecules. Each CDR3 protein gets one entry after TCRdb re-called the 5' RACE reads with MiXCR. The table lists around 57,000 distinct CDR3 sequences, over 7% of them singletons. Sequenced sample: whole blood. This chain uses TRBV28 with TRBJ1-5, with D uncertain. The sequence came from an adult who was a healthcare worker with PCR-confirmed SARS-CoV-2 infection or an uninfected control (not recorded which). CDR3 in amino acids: CASSGPRNQPQHF. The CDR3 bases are TGTGCCAGCAGTGGGCCGAGAAATCAGCCCCAGCATTTT.